These T cell receptor beta chains were read from a single sample in a study of cytomegalovirus exposure and HLA in healthy donors. Here immunoSEQ multiplex PCR was the method, and the copy in TCRdb shows in-frame clones only, minus some. Counted here are approximately 70,000 clones, roughly 78% occurring once; the ten biggest clones make up 9% to 10%. The sample comprised PBMCs. The receptors were sampled from a man aged 40-50 years in good health and CMV-seronegative. Both conserved end residues are part of each CDR3. D genes are given only for firm matches. Clone size is shown for a subset of rows, as once, few, many or a class of expanded clone.

v_call,j_call,clone_size,d_call,cdr3_aa,cdr3_nt
TRBV5-1,TRBJ1-6,large,.,CASRPGENSPLHF,TGCGCCAGCAGACCAGGGGAGAATTCACCCCTCCACTTT
TRBV11-2,TRBJ2-3,.,TRBD2,CASSLGLAGGTDTQYF,TGTGCCAGCAGCCTTGGACTAGCGGGGGGCACAGATACGCAGTATTTT
TRBV2,TRBJ2-5,.,TRBD1,CASSEGTGKGETQYF,TGTGCCAGCAGTGAAGGGACAGGAAAGGGGGAGACCCAGTACTTC
TRBV5-1,TRBJ1-3,.,.,CASSPGGSGNTIYF,TGCGCCAGCAGCCCGGGGGGCTCTGGAAACACCATATATTTT
TRBV7-8,TRBJ2-1,.,.,CASSSRLVPSSYNEQFF,TGTGCCAGCAGCTCCCGACTGGTGCCGAGCTCCTACAATGAGCAGTTCTTC
TRBV9,TRBJ2-7,once,.,CASSVGWGGVSEQYF,TGTGCCAGCAGCGTAGGGTGGGGCGGGGTGAGCGAGCAGTACTTC
TRBV5-4,TRBJ2-2,.,TRBD2,CASSLGRGGPGELFF,TGTGCCAGCAGCTTAGGGCGGGGGGGCCCCGGGGAGCTGTTTTTT
TRBV13,TRBJ2-7,.,.,CASSLAASTYEQYF,TGTGCCAGCAGCTTGGCGGCGTCGACCTACGAGCAGTACTTC
TRBV5-5,TRBJ2-1,.,.,CASSRLPGRSYNEQFF,TGTGCCAGCAGCCGTCTTCCAGGCCGCTCCTACAATGAGCAGTTCTTC
TRBV7-2,TRBJ2-7,.,TRBD2,CASSLQAGGPDEQYF,TGTGCCAGCAGCCTCCAGGCGGGGGGGCCGGACGAGCAGTACTTC
TRBV28,TRBJ1-5,.,.,CASSLREYSNQPQHF,TGTGCCAGCAGCCTAAGGGAGTATAGCAATCAGCCCCAGCATTTT
TRBV28,TRBJ1-1,.,.,CASQSGKPGAFF,TGTGCCAGCCAAAGTGGGAAACCGGGGGCTTTCTTT
TRBV7-2,TRBJ2-3,.,.,CASSLPGSDTQYF,TGTGCCAGCAGCCTCCCGGGGTCAGATACGCAGTATTTT
TRBV4-1,TRBJ2-7,.,.,CASSWESAYEQYF,TGCGCCAGCAGCTGGGAGAGCGCCTACGAGCAGTACTTC
TRBV5-7,TRBJ1-1,few,.,CASSLGGNTEAFF,TGTGCCAGCAGCCTAGGGGGGAACACTGAAGCTTTCTTT
TRBV9,TRBJ2-2,.,.,CASSVTPSGTGELFF,TGTGCCAGCAGCGTAACCCCATCGGGCACCGGGGAGCTGTTTTTT
TRBV25-1,TRBJ2-3,.,TRBD1,CASRQGSTDTQYF,TGTGCCAGCAGACAGGGGAGCACAGATACGCAGTATTTT
TRBV19,TRBJ1-4,once,TRBD1,CASSTRGHRGEGEKLFF,TGTGCCAGTAGTACCCGGGGGCACAGGGGAGAGGGTGAAAAACTGTTTTTT
TRBV5-4,TRBJ2-2,.,TRBD2,CASSWGSTGGSSPGELFF,TGTGCCAGCAGCTGGGGATCCACTGGCGGGAGTTCCCCCGGGGAGCTGTTTTTT
TRBV27,TRBJ1-2,once,.,CASSLRQGGVGYTF,TGTGCCAGCAGTTTAAGGCAGGGAGGAGTTGGCTACACCTTC
TRBV19,TRBJ1-5,.,.,CASSMSQSFSNQPQHF,TGTGCCAGTAGTATGTCGCAGTCCTTTAGCAATCAGCCCCAGCATTTT
TRBV28,TRBJ2-7,.,.,CFFKQKAAYEQYF,TGTTTTTTCAAGCAGAAGGCGGCATACGAGCAGTACTTC
TRBV6-6,TRBJ1-4,.,TRBD1,CASRRTGADEKLFF,TGTGCCAGCAGACGCACAGGGGCGGATGAAAAACTGTTTTTT
TRBV6-5,TRBJ1-2,.,.,CATTARGKGYTF,TGTGCCACCACCGCTAGGGGGAAAGGCTACACCTTC
TRBV6-5,TRBJ1-1,.,.,CASSYSGKNTEAFF,TGTGCCAGCAGTTACTCCGGGAAGAACACTGAAGCTTTCTTT
TRBV6-6,TRBJ2-7,.,.,CASSEFGADSF,TGTGCCAGCAGTGAATTTGGGGCAGACTCCTTC
TRBV7-9,TRBJ1-4,.,.,CASGRLGTNEKLFF,TGTGCCAGCGGAAGACTGGGTACTAATGAAAAACTGTTTTTT
TRBV13,TRBJ2-1,.,TRBD2,CASSPREVNNEQFF,TGTGCCAGCAGCCCGCGGGAGGTTAACAATGAGCAGTTCTTC
TRBV5-1,TRBJ2-2,.,TRBD1,CATTPRGPVPGELFF,TGCGCCACCACACCCAGGGGGCCGGTACCCGGGGAGCTGTTTTTT
TRBV4-1,TRBJ2-3,.,TRBD2,CASKASGRSTDTQYF,TGCGCCAGCAAGGCTAGCGGGAGGAGTACAGATACGCAGTATTTT
TRBV29-1,TRBJ1-1,.,.,CRGQTNVYTEAFF,TGCAGAGGACAAACTAACGTTTACACTGAAGCTTTCTTT
TRBV28,TRBJ2-1,.,.,CASINGGDAYNEQFF,TGTGCCAGCATCAACGGCGGAGATGCTTACAATGAGCAGTTCTTC
TRBV7-6,TRBJ2-1,.,TRBD2,CASSLAASGRAFLFGEQFF,TGTGCCAGCAGCTTAGCGGCTAGCGGGAGGGCCTTCCTTTTCGGTGAGCAGTTCTTC
TRBV5-5,TRBJ1-2,.,.,CASSSLATQGGYTF,TGTGCCAGCAGCTCCCTGGCCACCCAGGGGGGCTACACCTTC
TRBV5-1,TRBJ1-1,few,TRBD1,CASSGGLAGQVNTEAFF,TGCGCCAGCAGCGGGGGGTTGGCGGGACAGGTGAACACTGAAGCTTTCTTT
TRBV7-2,TRBJ1-3,.,.,CASSPGGGSGNTIYF,TGTGCCAGCAGCCCGGGGGGGGGCTCTGGAAACACCATATATTTT
TRBV6-5,TRBJ1-1,.,.,CASNTGNTEAFF,TGTGCCAGCAACACAGGGAACACTGAAGCTTTCTTT
TRBV6-1,TRBJ1-2,.,.,CASSEKTENYGYTF,TGTGCCAGCAGTGAAAAAACAGAGAACTATGGCTACACCTTC
TRBV19,TRBJ1-4,.,.,CASSKDREDNEKLFF,TGTGCCAGTAGTAAGGACAGAGAAGATAATGAAAAACTGTTTTTT
TRBV2,TRBJ1-5,.,TRBD1,CASSGTGGSLGQPQHF,TGTGCCAGCAGCGGGACAGGGGGTTCTTTGGGTCAGCCCCAGCATTTT
TRBV11-1,TRBJ2-1,.,TRBD2,CASSLYLSTGGYNEQFF,TGTGCCAGCAGCTTGTACTTGTCGACGGGGGGATACAATGAGCAGTTCTTC
TRBV2,TRBJ2-1,.,.,CASSDGSGVTYNEQFF,TGTGCCAGCAGTGATGGGTCGGGGGTTACTTACAATGAGCAGTTCTTC
TRBV18,TRBJ1-4,.,TRBD1,CASSPRQGGEKLFF,TGTGCCAGCTCCCCTAGACAGGGCGGTGAAAAACTGTTTTTT
TRBV6-1,TRBJ2-7,many,.,CASMTWRGTYEQYF,TGTGCCAGCATGACCTGGAGAGGGACCTACGAGCAGTACTTC
TRBV6-5,TRBJ1-2,.,TRBD1,CASSYSQGAAYGYTF,TGTGCCAGCAGTTACTCGCAGGGGGCAGCGTATGGCTACACCTTC
TRBV9,TRBJ1-2,.,.,CASSPEGVVTGYTF,TGTGCCAGCAGCCCAGAGGGTGTAGTTACAGGCTACACCTTC
TRBV19,TRBJ2-7,.,.,CASSIRGRQGHSYEQYF,TGTGCCAGTAGTATCCGTGGTCGGCAGGGGCACTCCTACGAGCAGTACTTC
TRBV6-1,TRBJ2-1,few,TRBD2,CASRAGLAGSNEQFF,TGTGCCAGCAGGGCCGGACTAGCGGGGAGTAATGAGCAGTTCTTC
TRBV6-5,TRBJ1-2,.,.,CASSTANYGYTF,TGTGCCAGCAGCACGGCTAACTATGGCTACACCTTC
TRBV6-1,TRBJ2-7,.,.,CASSEAVPRRWQYF,TGTGCCAGCAGTGAAGCGGTACCTCGTCGGTGGCAGTACTTC
TRBV19,TRBJ2-7,.,TRBD2,CASAPGLAGGEQYF,TGTGCCAGTGCTCCGGGACTGGCGGGGGGCGAGCAGTACTTC